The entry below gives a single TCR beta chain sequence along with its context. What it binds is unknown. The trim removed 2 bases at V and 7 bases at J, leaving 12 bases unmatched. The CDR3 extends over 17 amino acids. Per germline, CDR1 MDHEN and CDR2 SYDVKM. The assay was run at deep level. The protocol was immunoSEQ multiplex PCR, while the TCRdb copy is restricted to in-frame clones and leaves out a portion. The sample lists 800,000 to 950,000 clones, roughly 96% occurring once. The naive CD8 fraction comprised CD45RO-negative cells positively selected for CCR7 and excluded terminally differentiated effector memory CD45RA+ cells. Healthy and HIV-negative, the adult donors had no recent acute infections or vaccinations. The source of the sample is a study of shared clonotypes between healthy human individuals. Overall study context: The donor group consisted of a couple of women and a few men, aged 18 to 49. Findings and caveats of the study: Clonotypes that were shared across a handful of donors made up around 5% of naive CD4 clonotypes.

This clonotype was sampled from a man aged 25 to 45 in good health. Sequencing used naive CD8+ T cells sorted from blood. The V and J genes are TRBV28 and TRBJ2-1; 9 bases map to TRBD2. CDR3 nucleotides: TGTGCCAGCAGTTTACTGTTATTGCGGGAGGGCCGGAATGAGCAGTTCTTC. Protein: CASSLLLLREGRNEQFF.